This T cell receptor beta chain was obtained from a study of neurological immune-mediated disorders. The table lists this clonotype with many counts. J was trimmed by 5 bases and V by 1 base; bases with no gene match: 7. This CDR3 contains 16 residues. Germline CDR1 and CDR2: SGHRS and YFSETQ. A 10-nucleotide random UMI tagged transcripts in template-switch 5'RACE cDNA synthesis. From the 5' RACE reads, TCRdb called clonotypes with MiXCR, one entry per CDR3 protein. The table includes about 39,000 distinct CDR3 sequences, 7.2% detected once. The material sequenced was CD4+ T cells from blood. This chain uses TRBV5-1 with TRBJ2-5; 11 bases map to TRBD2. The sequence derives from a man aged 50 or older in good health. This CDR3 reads CASSLRLAGGFETQYF. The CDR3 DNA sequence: TGCGCCAGCAGCTTGCGGCTAGCGGGAGGTTTTGAGACCCAGTACTTC.